This T cell receptor beta chain was identified in a study of cytomegalovirus exposure and HLA in healthy donors. The study, taken as a whole, reports: High specificity and sensitivity for cytomegalovirus status were reported for the classifier. Most TCR sequences were uncommon, yet certain public TCRs appeared in many donors.

The CDR3 has 17 amino acids. The junction had 14 bases not matched to a gene; V was cut back by 1 base and J by 8 bases. Germline V gene lookup returns CDR1 SGHTA and CDR2 FQGNSA. The table came from immunoSEQ multiplex PCR; TCRdb's copy has only in-frame clones and leaves some out. The repertoire holds approximately 150,000 clones, with approximately 93% as singletons. In the case of this clone: Its antigen remains unidentified.

Sequenced: PBMCs. The TCR originated in a man younger than 35 in good health and CMV-seronegative. The gene calls are TRBV7-2 and TRBJ2-1; 7 bases are a match to TRBD2. The CDR3 spells CASSLGGGSGIWDEQFF. CDR3 nucleotide sequence: TGTGCCAGCAGCTTAGGGGGCGGGAGCGGGATCTGGGATGAGCAGTTCTTC.